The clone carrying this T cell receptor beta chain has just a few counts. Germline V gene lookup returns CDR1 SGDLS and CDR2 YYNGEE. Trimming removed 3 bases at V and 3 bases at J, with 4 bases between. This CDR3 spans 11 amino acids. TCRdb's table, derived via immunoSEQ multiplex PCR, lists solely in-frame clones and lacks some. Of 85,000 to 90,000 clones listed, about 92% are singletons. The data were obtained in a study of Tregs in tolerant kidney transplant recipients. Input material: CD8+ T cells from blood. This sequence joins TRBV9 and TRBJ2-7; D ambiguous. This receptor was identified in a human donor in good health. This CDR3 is CASSANYEQYF. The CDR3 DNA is TGTGCCAGCAGCGCGAACTACGAGCAGTACTTC. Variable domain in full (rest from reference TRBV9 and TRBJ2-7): DSGVTQTPKHLITATGQRVTLRCSPRSGDLSVYWYQQSLDQGLQFLIQYYNGEERAKGNILERFSAQQFPDLHSELNLSSLELGDSALYFCASSANYEQYFGPGTRLTVT.